This T cell receptor beta chain was identified in a study of a mutant IDH1 vaccine in newly diagnosed glioma. Study background: Vaccinations were initiated 4-6 weeks following radiotherapy alone, or were given together with temozolomide cycles.

In this sample, this clone turned up a few times. Its specificity is not known. Germline-derived CDR1 and CDR2 are SGDLS and YYNGEE. Between the trimmed V and J ends, which lost 3 bases and 8 bases, there was a span of 17 bases. The CDR3 consists of 14 residues. General study findings and limits: Detectable vaccine-induced immune responses arose in around 93% of patients.

TCRdb keeps only in-frame clones here, not all; method: immunoSEQ multiplex PCR. The data show about 52,000 clones, 70% to 85% seen once. Sample time point: week 47, end of study. Vaccination used 300 ug of mutant IDH1 20-mer peptide per dose, with topical imiquimod. At weeks 1, 3, 5, 7, 11, 15, 19 and 23, patients received a vaccination, eight in all. Sequenced here: PBMCs, sampled from a glioma patient whose treatment included an IDH1 peptide vaccine. This rearrangement joins TRBV9 to TRBJ1-2; no clear D. This clonotype was obtained from a woman in her 40s with glioma. Some clones in this sample may be carry-over from other donors' samples. The DNA of the CDR3 is TGTGCCAGCAGCGAGGCGGCAGGCATTGGGGGCTACACCTTC. It is translated as CASSEAAGIGGYTF.